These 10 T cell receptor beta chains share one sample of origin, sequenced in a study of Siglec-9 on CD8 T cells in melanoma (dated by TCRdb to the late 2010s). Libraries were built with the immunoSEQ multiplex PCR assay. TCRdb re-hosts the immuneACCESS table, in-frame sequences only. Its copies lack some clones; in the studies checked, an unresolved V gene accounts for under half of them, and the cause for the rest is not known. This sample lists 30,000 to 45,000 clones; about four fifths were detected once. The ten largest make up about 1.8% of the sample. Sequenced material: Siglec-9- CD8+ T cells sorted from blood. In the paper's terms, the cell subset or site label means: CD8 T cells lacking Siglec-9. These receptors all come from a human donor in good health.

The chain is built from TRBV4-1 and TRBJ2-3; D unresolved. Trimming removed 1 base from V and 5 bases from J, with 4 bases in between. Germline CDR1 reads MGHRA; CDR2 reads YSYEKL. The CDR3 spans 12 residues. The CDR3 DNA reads TGCGCCAGCAGCCAAGCGGGAGATACGCAGTATTTT. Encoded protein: CASSQAGDTQYF.

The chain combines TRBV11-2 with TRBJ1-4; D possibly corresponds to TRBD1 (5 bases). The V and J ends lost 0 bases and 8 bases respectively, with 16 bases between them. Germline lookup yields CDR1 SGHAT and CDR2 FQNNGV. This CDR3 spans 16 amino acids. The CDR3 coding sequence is TGTGCCAGCAGCTTAGATTTGGGAGGGGAGGACGAAAAACTGTTTTTT. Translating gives CASSLDLGGEDEKLFF.

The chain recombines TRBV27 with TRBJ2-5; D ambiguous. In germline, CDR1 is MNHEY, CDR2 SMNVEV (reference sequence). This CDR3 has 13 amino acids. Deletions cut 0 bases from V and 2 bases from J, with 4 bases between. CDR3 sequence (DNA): TGTGCCAGCAGTTTATCGCGGCAAGAGACCCAGTACTTC. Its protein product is CASSLSRQETQYF.

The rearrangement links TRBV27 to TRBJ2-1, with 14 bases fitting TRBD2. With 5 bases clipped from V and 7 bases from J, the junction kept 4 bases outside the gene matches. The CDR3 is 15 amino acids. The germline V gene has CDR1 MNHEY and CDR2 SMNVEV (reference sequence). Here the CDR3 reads CASSLGLAGVNEQFF. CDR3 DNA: TGTGCCAGCAGTCTGGGACTAGCGGGGGTTAATGAGCAGTTCTTC.

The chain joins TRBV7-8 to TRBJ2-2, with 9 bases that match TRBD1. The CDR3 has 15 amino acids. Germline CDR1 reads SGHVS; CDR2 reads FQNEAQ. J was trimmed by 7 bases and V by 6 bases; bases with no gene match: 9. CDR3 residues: CASSPTGGGSGELFF. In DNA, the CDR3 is TGTGCCAGCAGTCCAACAGGGGGCGGGAGCGGGGAGCTGTTTTTT. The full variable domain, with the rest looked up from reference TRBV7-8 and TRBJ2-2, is GAGVSQSPRYKVAKRGQDVALRCDPISGHVSLFWYQQALGQGPEFLTYFQNEAQLDKSGLPSDRFFAERPEGSVSTLKIQRTQQEDSAVYLCASSPTGGGSGELFFGEGSRLTVL.

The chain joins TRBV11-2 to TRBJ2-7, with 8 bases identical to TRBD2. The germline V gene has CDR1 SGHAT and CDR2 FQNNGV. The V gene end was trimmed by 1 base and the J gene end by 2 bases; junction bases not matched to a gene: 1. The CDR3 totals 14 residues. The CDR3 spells CASSLVLAAYEQYF. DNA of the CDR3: TGTGCCAGCAGCTTAGTACTAGCGGCCTACGAGCAGTACTTC. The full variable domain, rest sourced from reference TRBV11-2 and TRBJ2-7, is EAGVAQSPRYKIIEKRQSVAFWCNPISGHATLYWYQQILGQGPKLLIQFQNNGVVDDSQLPKDRFSAERLKGVDSTLKIQPAKLEDSAVYLCASSLVLAAYEQYFGPGTRLTVT.

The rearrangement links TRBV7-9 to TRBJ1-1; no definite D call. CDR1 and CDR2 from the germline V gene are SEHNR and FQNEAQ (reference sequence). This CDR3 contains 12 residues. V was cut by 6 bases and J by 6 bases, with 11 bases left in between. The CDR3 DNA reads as TGTGCCAGCAGTGATGGGGTCGCTGAAGCTTTCTTT. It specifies CASSDGVAEAFF.

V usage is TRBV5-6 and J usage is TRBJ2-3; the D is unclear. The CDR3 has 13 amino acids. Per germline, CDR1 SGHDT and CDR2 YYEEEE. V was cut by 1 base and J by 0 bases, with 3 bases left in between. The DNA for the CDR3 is TGTGCCAGCAGCTTGAGCAGCACAGATACGCAGTATTTT. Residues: CASSLSSTDTQYF.

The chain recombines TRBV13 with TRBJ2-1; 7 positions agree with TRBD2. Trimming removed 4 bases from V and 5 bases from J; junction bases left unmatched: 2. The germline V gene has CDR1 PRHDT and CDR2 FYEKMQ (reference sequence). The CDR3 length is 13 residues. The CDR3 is CASSSGGNNEQFF. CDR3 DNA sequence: TGTGCCAGCAGCTCGGGGGGAAACAATGAGCAGTTCTTC.

CDR3 sequence reads: CASSFTLVSLDEQFF. The CDR3 bases are TGTGCCAGCAGCTTCACTTTGGTGAGCTTGGATGAGCAGTTCTTC. The chain is built from TRBV5-4 and TRBJ2-1; D gene uncertain. The ends were cut back, 2 bases at V and 8 bases at J, with 17 bases in the middle. Germline V CDR1 and CDR2: SGHNT, YYREEE (reference sequence). The CDR3 has 15 amino acids.